This T cell receptor beta chain was observed in a study of blood T cell repertoires in COVID-19 (dated by TCRdb to 2020 to 2021). Regarding the complete study: Samples from collaborators originated in the United States, Italy and Spain and spanned both the acute and convalescent phases of COVID-19. The material from the prospective study consisted of cDNA or gDNA derived from T cells, B-cell-depleted T cells, or PBMCs. Deeply sampled blood TCRbeta repertoires from subjects exposed to, actively infected with, or recovered from COVID-19 were included in the dataset. The repertoires were released in a freely available public database intended as a resource for research on the immune response to SARS-CoV-2. The samples were drawn from two sources: the first 160 participants of the ongoing ImmuneRACE study, and 1,200 or so subjects contributed by 6 global collaborators. Nearly every sample came with metadata listing a de-identified subject ID, COVID-19 status, age in years and sex. Where HLA class I and class II types were available, the types were taken from metadata supplied by the sample provider, not from assay-based typing. Broad study findings and their caveats: The amount of clinical and demographic metadata varied by source and participant and was provided uncurated.

TCRbeta CDR3 regions were amplified from genomic DNA using the immunoSEQ Assay, a bias-controlled multiplex PCR. In the original analysis: The number of nucleated cells in each sample was estimated from the amplification of reference gene primers within the assay. Sequence reads were collapsed and filtered to measure the absolute abundance of every unique TCRbeta CDR3 rearrangement. For each sample, productive Simpson clonality was calculated by taking the square root of Simpson's diversity index across productive rearrangements. TCRdb retrieved this table from immuneACCESS and kept in-frame rearrangements only. Not all clones are present; in checked studies, unresolved V genes account for under half, and no reason is known for the remainder. The V and J calls and the clone size are those of that table, but D and trimming were determined from the DNA. The sample table holds around 62,000 clones, of which 85% to 90% were seen once. The ten largest clones add up to 1.4% of the sample.

Of note for this clone: Its antigen specificity is not known. The record has no base qualities; no much larger clone is one base away.

Whole blood was collected in K2EDTA tubes by collaborating institutions according to the institutions' own protocols. For TCRbeta analysis, collaborators shipped samples as frozen whole blood, isolated PBMCs, or DNA extracted from either of those sample types. According to the germline V gene, CDR1 reads SGHDT and CDR2 reads YYEEEE. The CDR3 runs 14 residues from the cysteine to the phenylalanine. The CDR3 DNA has 42 bases and is translated from base 1. Ends trimmed: V by 5 bases, J by 8 bases; bases unmatched to a gene: 6. Sequencing was done on a sample of peripheral blood. The TCR originated in a man between 60 and 70 years old with acute or convalescent COVID-19. The chain is assembled from TRBV5-6 and TRBJ1-4; the junction holds 10 bases that match TRBD1. CDR3 loop: CASSPGQGREKLFF. The DNA sequence is as follows: TGTGCCAGCAGTCCGGGACAGGGGAGGGAAAAACTGTTTTTT.